This T cell receptor (beta chain) emerged from a study of OX40 agonist ivuxolimab in advanced cancers. As for the study in general: At 0.01 to 10 mg/kg, ivuxolimab was administered intravenously to patients every 2 weeks.

Clones were sequenced by immunoSEQ multiplex PCR, and TCRdb holds only the in-frame ones, with some missing. The sample holds roughly 45,000 clones, nearly 80% seen once. The CDR3 spans 14 residues. The germline V and J ends were trimmed by 3 bases and 8 bases, with 13 bases remaining between them. The germline gives CDR1 SEHNR, CDR2 FQNEAQ (reference sequence). The sequencing here drew on CD4+ or CD8+ T cells sorted from blood, taken in a trial of the OX40 agonist ivuxolimab. The chain uses TRBV7-9 and TRBJ1-4; D not certain. This TCR was recovered from an adult with an advanced solid tumor such as melanoma, head and neck, liver or kidney cancer. The CDR3 DNA sequence: TGTGCCAGCAGCTTTAGTTCGGGCAGGGAAAAACTGTTTTTT. Protein sequence: CASSFSSGREKLFF. Full variable domain (missing parts from reference TRBV7-9 and TRBJ1-4): DTGVSQNPRHKITKRGQNVTFRCDPISEHNRLYWYRQTLGQGPEFLTYFQNEAQLEKSRLLSDRFSAERPKGSFSTLEIQRTEQGDSAMYLCASSFSSGREKLFFGSGTQLSVL.